This TCR beta chain came from a study of OX40 agonist ivuxolimab in advanced cancers. Looking at the study overall: Patients received ivuxolimab, an intravenous treatment, every 2 weeks at 0.01 to 10 mg/kg.

Patients with a history of autoimmune disease or on systemic immunosuppression were excluded. Comments on this clone: As yet, its antigen is unknown. The junction shows a germline mismatch at one end, possibly a read error.

Points from the study as a whole: CD8+ T cells showed, on average, more clonal expansion than CD4+ cells. The CD4+ and CD8+ T cells in the blood had expanded clonally by week 6 at 0.1 to 3.0 mg/kg.

This CDR3 has 14 amino acids. CDR1 is SEHNR and CDR2 is FQNEAQ in the germline V gene (reference sequence). TCRdb's table, derived via immunoSEQ multiplex PCR, lists solely in-frame clones and lacks some. The sample has 98,000 or so clones; about four fifths are singletons. The gene calls are TRBV7-9 and TRBJ2-3, with TRBD1 matching over 9 bases. The clonotype comes from an adult with an advanced solid tumor such as melanoma, head and neck, liver or kidney cancer. The sequencing used CD4+ or CD8+ T cells sorted from blood, collected in a trial of the OX40 agonist ivuxolimab. The CDR3 loop is CASSLRGVGDRANF. The CDR3 coding sequence is TGTGCCAGCAGCTTAAGGGGGGTCGGGGACAGGGCAAATTTT.